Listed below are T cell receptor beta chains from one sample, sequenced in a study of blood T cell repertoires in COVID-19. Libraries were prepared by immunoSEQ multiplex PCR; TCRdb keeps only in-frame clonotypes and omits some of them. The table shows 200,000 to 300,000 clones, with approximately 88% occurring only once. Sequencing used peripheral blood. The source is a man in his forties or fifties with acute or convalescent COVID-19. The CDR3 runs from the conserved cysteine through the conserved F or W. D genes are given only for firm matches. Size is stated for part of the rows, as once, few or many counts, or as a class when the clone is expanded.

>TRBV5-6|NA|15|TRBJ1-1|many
CASSPTGGIGTEAFF
TGTGCCAGCAGCCCCACCGGGGGGATCGGCACTGAAGCTTTCTTT
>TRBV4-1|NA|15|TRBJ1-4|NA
CASSQPGLRNEKLFF
TGCGCCAGCAGCCAACCGGGACTGAGGAATGAAAAACTGTTTTTT
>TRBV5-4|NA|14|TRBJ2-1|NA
CASSLRDKHNKQFF
TGTGCCAGCAGCCTCCGGGACAAGCACAATAAGCAGTTCTTC
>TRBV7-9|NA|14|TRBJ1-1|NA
CASSLDRVRTEAFF
TGTGCCAGCAGCTTAGACCGGGTAAGGACTGAAGCTTTCTTT
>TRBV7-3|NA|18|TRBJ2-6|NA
CASSPTSGLSSGANVLTF
TGTGCCAGCAGTCCCACCTCGGGACTGAGCTCTGGGGCCAACGTCCTGACTTTC
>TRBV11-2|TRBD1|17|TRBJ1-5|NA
CASSLDYFRTGGEAQHF
TGTGCCAGCAGCTTAGACTACTTTCGGACAGGGGGCGAAGCCCAGCATTTT
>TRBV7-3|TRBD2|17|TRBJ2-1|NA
CASSLFGLAEGENEQFF
TGTGCCAGCAGCTTATTTGGACTAGCGGAGGGGGAGAATGAGCAGTTCTTC
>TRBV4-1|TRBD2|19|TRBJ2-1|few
CASSRKGLAGETRYNEQFF
TGCGCCAGCAGCCGAAAGGGACTAGCGGGAGAGACGAGGTACAATGAGCAGTTCTTC
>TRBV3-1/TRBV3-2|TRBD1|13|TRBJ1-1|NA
CASSQNRGTEAFF
TGTGCCAGCAGCCAAAACAGGGGCACTGAAGCTTTCTTT
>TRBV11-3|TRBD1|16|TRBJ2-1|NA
CASSSVSGTAHNEQFF
TGTGCCAGCAGCTCCGTTTCCGGGACAGCTCACAATGAGCAGTTCTTC
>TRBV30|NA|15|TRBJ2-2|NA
CAWSEGPINTGELFF
TGTGCCTGGTCGGAGGGACCGATAAACACCGGGGAGCTGTTTTTT
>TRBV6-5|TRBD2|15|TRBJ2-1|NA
CASSPGTSGRNEQFF
TGTGCCAGCTCACCCGGGACTAGCGGGAGGAATGAGCAGTTCTTC
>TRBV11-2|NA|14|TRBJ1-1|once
CASNAQGWDTEAFF
TGTGCCAGCAATGCCCAGGGTTGGGACACTGAAGCTTTCTTT
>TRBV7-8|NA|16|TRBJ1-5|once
CASSSHTEALNQPQHF
TGTGCCAGCAGCTCCCACACGGAGGCACTTAATCAGCCCCAGCATTTT
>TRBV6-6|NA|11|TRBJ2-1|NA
CASREDNEQFF
TGTGCCAGCAGAGAGGACAATGAGCAGTTCTTC
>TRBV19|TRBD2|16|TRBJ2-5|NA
CASSRGTSGREETQYF
TGTGCCAGTAGTAGGGGGACTAGCGGGAGAGAGGAGACCCAGTACTTC
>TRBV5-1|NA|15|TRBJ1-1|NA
CASSFATGRNTEAFF
TGCGCCAGCAGCTTTGCCACGGGTAGGAACACTGAAGCTTTCTTT
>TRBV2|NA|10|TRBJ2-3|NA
CASSRDTQYF
TGTGCCAGCAGTCGAGATACGCAGTATTTT
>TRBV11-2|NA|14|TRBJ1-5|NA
CASSLSNSNQPQHF
TGTGCCAGCAGCTTATCCAATAGCAATCAGCCCCAGCATTTT
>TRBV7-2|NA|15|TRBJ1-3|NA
CASSPPGQSGNTIYF
TGTGCCAGCAGCCCACCAGGGCAATCTGGAAACACCATATATTTT
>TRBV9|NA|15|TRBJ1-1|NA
CASSVEIGGNTEAFF
TGTGCCAGCAGCGTAGAAATAGGGGGGAACACTGAAGCTTTCTTT
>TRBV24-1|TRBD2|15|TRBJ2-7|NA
CATGRTSGPFYEQYF
TGTGCCACCGGAAGGACTAGCGGGCCATTCTACGAGCAGTACTTC